The 29 T cell receptor beta chains presented below share a single source sample, sequenced in a study of beta chain features in type 1 diabetes. Sequenced material consisted of expressed TCRB transcripts (all of the isolated RNA was reverse transcribed). Repertoires were generated with immunoSEQ multiplex PCR, while TCRdb's copy carries only in-frame clones and drops some. The repertoire includes under 400,000 clones, around 12% of them detected once, and 0.0095% to 0.013% sits in the top ten. Antigen specificity for these receptors is unknown. General study findings and limits: Moderately but significantly shorter TCRB CDR3s were found in Type 1 diabetes patients in all four CD4+ subsets.

Sequenced sample: naive CD4+ T cells from blood. The origin of the receptors is a woman aged 18-29 years with type 1 diabetes.

In its sample, this clone was seen a few times. CDR3 bases: TGTGCCAGCAGCCACTACGACAGGGACCAAGAGACCCAGTACTTC. This encodes CASSHYDRDQETQYF. The J gene is TRBJ2-5, the V gene TRBV5-4; 7 bases are shared with TRBD1. J gave up 0 bases and V 4 bases, and 6 bases lay outside the gene matches. In germline, CDR1 is SGHNT, CDR2 YYREEE (reference sequence). This CDR3 has 15 amino acids.

A few counts support this clone. The rearrangement uses TRBV6-1 and TRBJ2-5, with 7 nucleotides matching TRBD2. The germline V gene has CDR1 MNHNS and CDR2 SASEGT. CDR3 length equals 13 residues. Trimming at V came to 5 bases and at J to 7 bases, leaving 7 bases not matched to a gene. CDR3 bases: TGTGCCAGCAGTAGCGGGGACCTCGGGACCCAGTACTTC. This codes for CASSSGDLGTQYF.

CDR3 in amino acids: CASSLGADSTRPQHF. The CDR3 DNA reads as TGTGCCAGCAGCTTAGGGGCGGACAGTACGAGACCCCAGCATTTT. V usage is TRBV7-9 and J usage is TRBJ1-5; TRBD1 might be the D (6 bases). The CDR3 sequence is 15 residues long. Germline CDR1 is SEHNR and CDR2 is FQNEAQ (reference sequence). Trimming removed 1 base from V and 10 bases from J, with 17 bases in between.

This clone was counted between two and nine times. The chain links TRBV7-2 to TRBJ2-7; 9 nucleotides align to TRBD1. Germline CDR1 and CDR2: SGHTA and FQGNSA. V lost 5 bases and J lost 3; bases outside the gene matches: 8. The CDR3 loop spans 15 amino acids. CDR3 in amino acids: CASSLSGDRVYEQYF. As DNA, the CDR3 is TGTGCCAGCAGCCTCAGCGGGGACAGGGTCTACGAGCAGTACTTC.

V and J are TRBV9 and TRBJ2-1; 9 bases fit TRBD1. The trim removed 4 bases at V and 8 bases at J, leaving 10 bases unmatched. Germline CDR1 SGDLS, CDR2 YYNGEE. There are 15 residues in the CDR3. Written as DNA, the CDR3 is TGTGCCAGCAGCCTAACCGGGACAGGGTCCCATGAGCAGTTCTTC. Translation: CASSLTGTGSHEQFF.

This clone has only a few counts. J is TRBJ1-3 and V is TRBV28, with TRBD1 matching over 7 bases. From germline, CDR1 is MDHEN and CDR2 SYDVKM. This CDR3 is 15 amino acids long. The V segment lost 3 bases and the J segment 2 bases; nucleotides outside the gene matches: 4. The CDR3 sequence: CASSFLTGAGNTIYF. The CDR3 DNA reads as TGTGCCAGCAGTTTCTTAACAGGGGCTGGAAACACCATATATTTT.

The table lists this clone with a few counts. The rearrangement links TRBV9 to TRBJ2-2, with TRBD1 as a possible D gene (5 bases). This CDR3 is built from 18 residues. V lost 0 bases to trimming and J lost 1 base, with 16 bases between them. Germline-derived CDR1 and CDR2 are SGDLS and YYNGEE. In DNA, the CDR3 is TGTGCCAGCAGCGTAGCTACATGGGGCAGGGAGAACACCGGGGAGCTGTTTTTT. Its protein is CASSVATWGRENTGELFF.

Only a few counts were recorded for this clone. The rearrangement joins TRBV7-3 to TRBJ2-1; D gene uncertain. The CDR3 has 16 residues. Germline CDR1 SGHTA, CDR2 FQGTGA. Trimming removed 5 bases at V and 0 bases at J, with 14 bases between. CDR3 sequence reads: CASSTQQPSSYNEQFF. CDR3 bases: TGTGCCAGCAGCACCCAACAGCCGAGCTCCTACAATGAGCAGTTCTTC.

The J gene is TRBJ2-7, the V gene TRBV14, with a tentative D call TRBD2 (6 bases). V was shortened by 0 bases and J by 6 bases, with 15 bases between the two germline ends. The CDR3 consists of 15 residues. From germline, CDR1 is SGHDN and CDR2 FVKESK. The CDR3 sequence is CASSQDLWGDGEQYF. The CDR3 bases are TGTGCCAGCAGCCAAGATCTTTGGGGGGACGGCGAGCAGTACTTC. The full variable domain, completed using reference TRBV14 and TRBJ2-7, is EAGVTQFPSHSVIEKGQTVTLRCDPISGHDNLYWYRRVMGKEIKFLLHFVKESKQDESGMPNNRFLAERTGGTYSTLKVQPAELEDSGVYFCASSQDLWGDGEQYFGPGTRLTVT.

This clone occurred a few times. The chain's CDR3 is CASSLRTSGNYEQYF. The DNA for the CDR3 is TGTGCCAGCAGTCTTCGGACTAGCGGAAACTACGAGCAGTACTTC. This chain uses TRBV2 with TRBJ2-7; TRBD2 aligns across 10 bases. The CDR3 has 15 amino acids. Germline V gene lookup returns CDR1 SNHLY and CDR2 FYNNEI. Germline trimming cut 5 bases from V and 3 bases from J; bases unmatched to any gene: 7.

The CDR3 is CASRYEVNTEAFF. CDR3 bases: TGTGCCAGCAGGTACGAGGTAAACACTGAAGCTTTCTTT. V is TRBV14 and J is TRBJ1-1; D unclear. There are 13 residues in the CDR3. CDR1 and CDR2 from the germline V gene are SGHDN and FVKESK. Trimming removed 6 bases at V and 2 bases at J, with 10 bases between.

The chain carries TRBV6-6 and TRBJ2-7; the D gene is possibly TRBD2 (5 bases). The ends were cut back, 8 bases at V and 4 bases at J, with 15 bases in the middle. Germline V CDR1 and CDR2: MNHNY, SVGAGI (reference sequence). This CDR3 has 13 amino acids. CDR3 amino acids: CASSLRDLYEQYF. The CDR3 bases are TGTGCCAGCTCCTTACGGGATCTATACGAGCAGTACTTC.

In its sample, this clone was seen a few times. The genes are TRBV4-2 and TRBJ2-1; tentative D call: TRBD2 (6 bases). V was pared by 0 bases and J by 0 bases, with 12 bases between. The CDR3 covers 17 residues. CDR1 is LGHNA, CDR2 YNFKEQ, per germline. The CDR3 here is CASSQDTGAASYNEQFF. The CDR3 region has the DNA TGTGCCAGCAGCCAAGATACGGGAGCGGCCTCCTACAATGAGCAGTTCTTC.

In its sample, this clone was seen a few times. The J gene is TRBJ2-1, the V gene TRBV2, with 10 bases matching TRBD1. This CDR3 has 13 residues. After removal of 6 bases from V and 7 bases from J, the junction contained 3 bases not matched to a gene. The germline CDR1 and CDR2 sequences are SNHLY and FYNNEI. CDR3 sequence (DNA): TGTGCCAGCAGGCTGGGACAGGGGAATGAGCAGTTCTTC. Residues: CASRLGQGNEQFF.

This chain joins TRBV19 and TRBJ2-2, with TRBD2 identical over 10 bases. The junction had 3 bases not matched to a gene; V was cut back by 3 bases and J by 2 bases. CDR1 and CDR2 (germline): LNHDA, SQIVND (reference sequence). CDR3 length equals 16 residues. Here the CDR3 DNA reads TGTGCCAGTAGTATTTCTAGCGGGGGAAACACCGGGGAGCTGTTTTTT. This gives the protein CASSISSGGNTGELFF.

About this clone itself: The sample has other DNA sequences that encode this CDR3 too. This rearrangement joins TRBV7-2 to TRBJ2-1; 11 nucleotides agree with TRBD2. CDR3 size: 15 residues. V lost 2 bases, J lost 4 bases, and 1 base stayed unmatched. Germline values: CDR1 SGHTA, CDR2 FQGNSA. The CDR3 DNA reads as TGTGCCAGCAGCTTAAGGACTAGCGGGTACAATGAGCAGTTCTTC. Its translation is CASSLRTSGYNEQFF.

A few counts support this clone. This chain joins TRBV28 and TRBJ2-1; 8 nucleotides match TRBD2. Trimming cost V 11 bases and J 7 bases; bases outside gene matches: 10. From germline, CDR1 is MDHEN and CDR2 SYDVKM. The CDR3 runs to 13 residues. CDR3 DNA: TGTGCCTTGATGGGGGCGGGGGGAAATGAGCAGTTCTTC. Its protein is CALMGAGGNEQFF.

This clone was recorded a few times. The V gene is TRBV10-3, the J gene TRBJ1-2; the D is unclear. CDR3 length: 15 residues. The V gene's germline CDR1 is ENHRY and CDR2 SYGVKD. V lost 2 bases and J lost 0, with 10 bases in between. CDR3 in amino acids: CAISEGQEPNYGYTF. DNA for the CDR3: TGTGCCATCAGTGAGGGGCAGGAACCTAACTATGGCTACACCTTC.

Only a few counts were recorded for this clone. V and J are TRBV29-1 and TRBJ2-5; no clear D. The CDR3 covers 13 residues. Germline CDR1 and CDR2: SQVTM and ANQGSEA. V was shortened by 7 bases and J by 4 bases, with 16 bases between the two germline ends. The CDR3 DNA reads TGCAGCGCCCGCATGGCGCGCGGAGAGACCCAGTACTTC. It encodes CSARMARGETQYF.

DNA of the CDR3: TGTGCCAGCAGCTTTGGAGTCACCTTGGGTGGGGGGGGCGTTAATGAGCAGTTCTTC. Translated: CASSFGVTLGGGGVNEQFF. The chain combines TRBV5-4 with TRBJ2-1; a weak D match, TRBD2 (7 bases). The CDR3 runs 19 residues. V dropped 2 bases and J dropped 7 bases, with 28 bases sitting between them. The germline V gene has CDR1 SGHNT and CDR2 YYREEE (reference sequence). Full variable domain (outside the CDR3, taken from reference TRBV5-4 and TRBJ2-1): ETGVTQSPTHLIKTRGQQVTLRCSSQSGHNTVSWYQQALGQGPQFIFQYYREEENGRGNFPPRFSGLQFPNYSSELNVNALELDDSALYLCASSFGVTLGGGGVNEQFFGPGTRLTVL.

The V call is TRBV15, the J call TRBJ2-4, with no clear D. V was shortened by 4 bases and J by 0 bases, with 10 bases between the two germline ends. Per the germline V gene, CDR1 is LNHNV and CDR2 is YYDKDF (reference sequence). The CDR3 is 15 amino acids. The CDR3 sequence is CATSIIPLAKNIQYF. For the CDR3, the DNA is TGTGCCACCAGCATTATTCCCTTAGCCAAAAACATTCAGTACTTC.

The genes are TRBV28 and TRBJ2-5, with 13 bases lining up with TRBD2. CDR1 and CDR2 from the germline V gene are MDHEN and SYDVKM. The CDR3 spans 18 residues. Trimming at V came to 5 bases and at J to 4 bases, leaving 13 bases not matched to a gene. The CDR3 DNA follows: TGTGCCAGCAGTCCCTACGGGTCGGGACTAGCGGGACGAGAGACCCAGTACTTC. Translation gives CASSPYGSGLAGRETQYF.

This rearrangement joins TRBV15 to TRBJ1-3; 7 nucleotides agree with TRBD1. J gave up 0 bases and V 1 base, and 6 bases lay outside the gene matches. This CDR3 is 17 amino acids long. Germline CDR1 reads LNHNV; CDR2 reads YYDKDF (reference sequence). CDR3 amino acids: CATSRGQGAFSGNTIYF. The CDR3 DNA reads TGTGCCACCAGCAGAGGACAGGGTGCCTTCTCTGGAAACACCATATATTTT.

The chain carries TRBV5-1 and TRBJ1-2, with D perhaps matching TRBD1 (6 bases). This CDR3 spans 14 amino acids. V was shortened by 0 bases and J by 8 bases, with 14 bases between the two germline ends. From germline, CDR1 is SGHRS and CDR2 YFSETQ. The CDR3 protein is CASSLDRVGSGYTF. The CDR3 bases are TGCGCCAGCAGCTTGGACAGGGTGGGGAGCGGCTACACCTTC.

The table lists this clone with a few counts. DNA of the CDR3: TGTGCCAGCAATCACTTAAATCAGCCCCAGCATTTT. Encoded protein: CASNHLNQPQHF. The chain has TRBV6-1 and TRBJ1-5; D remains ambiguous. V lost 7 bases and J 4 bases, leaving 8 bases between the germline ends. This CDR3 spans 12 amino acids. Germline V gives CDR1 MNHNS, CDR2 SASEGT.

The CDR3 region is CASIQGPSQETQYF. For the CDR3, the DNA is TGCGCCAGCATTCAGGGGCCCTCCCAAGAGACCCAGTACTTC. The chain carries TRBV5-1 and TRBJ2-5, with D possibly being TRBD1 (6 bases). This CDR3 is 14 amino acids long. Germline-derived CDR1 and CDR2 are SGHRS and YFSETQ. Trimming shortened V by 6 bases and J by 1 base, and 13 bases separated the two germline ends.

This rearrangement joins TRBV30 to TRBJ2-1; D not resolved. V lost 5 bases to trimming and J lost 10 bases, with 12 bases between them. The CDR3 runs 11 residues. The germline V gene has CDR1 GTSNPN and CDR2 SVGIG (reference sequence). This chain's CDR3 is CAWERSREQFF. In DNA form, the CDR3 reads TGTGCCTGGGAAAGAAGTCGGGAGCAGTTCTTC. Supplemented by reference TRBV30 and TRBJ2-1, the full variable domain reads SQTIHQWPATLVQPVGSPLSLECTVEGTSNPNLYWYRQAAGRGLQLLFYSVGIGQISSEVPQNLSASRPQDRQFILSSKKLLLSDSGFYLCAWERSREQFFGPGTRLTVL.

The sample holds a few counts of this clone. V usage is TRBV7-9 and J usage is TRBJ2-1; D perhaps matches TRBD1 (5 bases). Between the trimmed V and J ends, which lost 8 bases and 4 bases, there was a span of 21 bases. The CDR3 is 16 residues long. Germline CDR1 SEHNR, CDR2 FQNEAQ (reference sequence). CDR3 nucleotides: TGTGCCAGCGTATCGGACACCCCAAATGATTACAATGAGCAGTTCTTC. It yields the protein CASVSDTPNDYNEQFF.

This chain uses TRBV5-1 with TRBJ2-3; possibly TRBD1 for D (6 bases). CDR3 length: 16 amino acids. Germline CDR1 is SGHRS and CDR2 is YFSETQ. The V end was cut by 0 bases, the J end by 2 bases, with 13 bases between. The CDR3 sequence: CASSLETGLNTDTQYF. The CDR3 nucleotides are TGCGCCAGCAGCTTGGAGACAGGTCTCAACACAGATACGCAGTATTTT.